These T cell receptor beta chains were read from a single sample in a study of tumor-infiltrating lymphocytes in localized non-small cell lung cancer. The table came from immunoSEQ multiplex PCR; TCRdb's copy has only in-frame clones and leaves some out. The data contain just under 30,000 clones, approximately 83% of them seen just once; the ten biggest clones take up about 2.1%. Sequenced sample: lung tumor tissue. The receptors were gathered from a human donor with non-small cell lung cancer. CDR3s include the opening cysteine and the closing phenylalanine or tryptophan. Fields, in order: D gene, V gene, clone size, J gene, CDR3 DNA, CDR3 protein. D genes are given only for firm matches. Part of the rows lack a size; the others show once, few, many or a class for expanded clones.

>TRBD1|TRBV6-1|NA|TRBJ1-1
TGTGCCAGCAGTGAGAGGGGACAGGGAATACAAGCACTGAATCTAGCTTTCTTT
CASSERGQGIQALNLAFF
>NA|TRBV19|NA|TRBJ1-2
TGTGCCAGTAGTATAGTCTCCGCGCACTATGGCTACACCTTC
CASSIVSAHYGYTF
>NA|TRBV27|few|TRBJ1-5
TGTGCCAGCAGTCATGGGGGACACTCCAATCAGCCCCAGCATTTT
CASSHGGHSNQPQHF
>TRBD1|TRBV14|NA|TRBJ1-6
TGTGCCAGCAGGGGGACAGGGAATTCACCCCTCCACTTT
CASRGTGNSPLHF
>TRBD1|TRBV2|NA|TRBJ1-2
TGTGCCACGTGGGACAGGGGGCAACATGGCTACACCTTC
CATWDRGQHGYTF
>NA|TRBV6-1|NA|TRBJ1-2
TGTGCCAGCATGATCACCTCTAACTATGGCTACACCTTC
CASMITSNYGYTF
>NA|TRBV19|NA|TRBJ2-1
TGTGCCAGTAGTCTACACACCTCCTACAATGAGCAGTTCTTC
CASSLHTSYNEQFF
>NA|TRBV25-1|NA|TRBJ1-2
TGTGCCAGCAGTACCAGGGTCGACTATGGCTACACCTTC
CASSTRVDYGYTF
>NA|TRBV6-1|NA|TRBJ1-5
TGTGCCAGCAGTTCGGGATTTAGCAATCAGCCCCAGCATTTT
CASSSGFSNQPQHF
>TRBD2|TRBV5-4|NA|TRBJ2-7
TGTGCCAGCAGGAAAAATAGCGGGGCCCACTACGAGCAGTACTTC
CASRKNSGAHYEQYF
>TRBD1|TRBV5-1|NA|TRBJ1-1
TGCGCCAGCAGCCCCCGGACAGGAACCCTTGAAGCTTTCTTT
CASSPRTGTLEAFF
>NA|TRBV5-6|NA|TRBJ1-1
TGTGCCAGCAGCTTAACGTTCACTGAAGCTTTCTTT
CASSLTFTEAFF
>TRBD1|TRBV15|NA|TRBJ2-7
TGTGCCACCAGCAGCGGGACAGGGAACTCCTACGAGCAGTACTTC
CATSSGTGNSYEQYF
>TRBD1|TRBV27|NA|TRBJ2-2
TGTGCCAGCAGGGGGACAGGGGGTACCGGGGAGCTGTTTTTT
CASRGTGGTGELFF
>TRBD1|TRBV15|NA|TRBJ1-1
TGTGCCACCAGCCGTCGGGGGACAGGGGTGGGTGAAGCTTTCTTT
CATSRRGTGVGEAFF
>TRBD1|TRBV4-2|NA|TRBJ1-1
TGTGCCAGCAGTCAGGGGGAGAACACTGAAGCTTTCTTT
CASSQGENTEAFF
>NA|TRBV4-3|NA|TRBJ1-4
TGCGCCAGCAGCCAAGAGGCGGGACACCCAGGGGAAAAACTGTTTTTT
CASSQEAGHPGEKLFF
>NA|TRBV7-9|NA|TRBJ2-1
TGTGCCAGCAGCTTATGGTTGAGCTCCTACAATGAGCAGTTCTTC
CASSLWLSSYNEQFF
>TRBD2|TRBV28|NA|TRBJ2-1
TGTGCCAGCAGGGGCGGGGGGGCCTCCTACAATGAGCAGTTCTTC
CASRGGGASYNEQFF
>NA|TRBV30|NA|TRBJ2-7
TGTGCCTGGAAGCGAGGTCAGGGGTACGAGCAGTACTTC
CAWKRGQGYEQYF
>TRBD2|TRBV7-2|few|TRBJ2-3
TGTGCCAGCAGCTTAAACCCTAGCGGGGTGGTAGATACGCAGTATTTT
CASSLNPSGVVDTQYF
>NA|TRBV4-1|once|TRBJ1-6
TGCGCCAGCAGCCAAAGTCTGAGCTATAATTCACCCCTCCACTTT
CASSQSLSYNSPLHF
>NA|TRBV7-2|NA|TRBJ2-1
TGTGCCAGCAGCTTAAGGGCCAATGGGGTTGGTGAGCAGTTCTTC
CASSLRANGVGEQFF